This T cell receptor (beta chain) was sequenced for a study of T cells in Graves' hyperthyroidism and ophthalmopathy. This clonotype occurred once. It was RNA transcripts that yielded the amplified TCR beta CDR3 regions. Carried out on the TCR CDR3, a first-round RT-PCR used the HTBI primer set. TCRdb reanalysed the multiplex PCR reads using MiXCR and keeps one entry per CDR3 protein. The sample consists of over 300,000 distinct CDR3 sequences, roughly an eighth of them appearing once. Input material: blood. This sequence originates from a woman aged 40 to 49 with Graves' ophthalmopathy.

CDR3 DNA: TGTGCCAGCTCACCACTAGCGGGAAAGCATTTGGCCGGGGAGCTGTTTTTT. This translates into CASSPLAGKHLAGELFF. The chain recombines TRBV18 with TRBJ2-2; 8 bases align to TRBD2. Germline lookup yields CDR1 KGHSH and CDR2 LQKENI. J gave up 6 bases and V 1 base, and 10 bases lay outside the gene matches. This CDR3 is built from 17 residues.